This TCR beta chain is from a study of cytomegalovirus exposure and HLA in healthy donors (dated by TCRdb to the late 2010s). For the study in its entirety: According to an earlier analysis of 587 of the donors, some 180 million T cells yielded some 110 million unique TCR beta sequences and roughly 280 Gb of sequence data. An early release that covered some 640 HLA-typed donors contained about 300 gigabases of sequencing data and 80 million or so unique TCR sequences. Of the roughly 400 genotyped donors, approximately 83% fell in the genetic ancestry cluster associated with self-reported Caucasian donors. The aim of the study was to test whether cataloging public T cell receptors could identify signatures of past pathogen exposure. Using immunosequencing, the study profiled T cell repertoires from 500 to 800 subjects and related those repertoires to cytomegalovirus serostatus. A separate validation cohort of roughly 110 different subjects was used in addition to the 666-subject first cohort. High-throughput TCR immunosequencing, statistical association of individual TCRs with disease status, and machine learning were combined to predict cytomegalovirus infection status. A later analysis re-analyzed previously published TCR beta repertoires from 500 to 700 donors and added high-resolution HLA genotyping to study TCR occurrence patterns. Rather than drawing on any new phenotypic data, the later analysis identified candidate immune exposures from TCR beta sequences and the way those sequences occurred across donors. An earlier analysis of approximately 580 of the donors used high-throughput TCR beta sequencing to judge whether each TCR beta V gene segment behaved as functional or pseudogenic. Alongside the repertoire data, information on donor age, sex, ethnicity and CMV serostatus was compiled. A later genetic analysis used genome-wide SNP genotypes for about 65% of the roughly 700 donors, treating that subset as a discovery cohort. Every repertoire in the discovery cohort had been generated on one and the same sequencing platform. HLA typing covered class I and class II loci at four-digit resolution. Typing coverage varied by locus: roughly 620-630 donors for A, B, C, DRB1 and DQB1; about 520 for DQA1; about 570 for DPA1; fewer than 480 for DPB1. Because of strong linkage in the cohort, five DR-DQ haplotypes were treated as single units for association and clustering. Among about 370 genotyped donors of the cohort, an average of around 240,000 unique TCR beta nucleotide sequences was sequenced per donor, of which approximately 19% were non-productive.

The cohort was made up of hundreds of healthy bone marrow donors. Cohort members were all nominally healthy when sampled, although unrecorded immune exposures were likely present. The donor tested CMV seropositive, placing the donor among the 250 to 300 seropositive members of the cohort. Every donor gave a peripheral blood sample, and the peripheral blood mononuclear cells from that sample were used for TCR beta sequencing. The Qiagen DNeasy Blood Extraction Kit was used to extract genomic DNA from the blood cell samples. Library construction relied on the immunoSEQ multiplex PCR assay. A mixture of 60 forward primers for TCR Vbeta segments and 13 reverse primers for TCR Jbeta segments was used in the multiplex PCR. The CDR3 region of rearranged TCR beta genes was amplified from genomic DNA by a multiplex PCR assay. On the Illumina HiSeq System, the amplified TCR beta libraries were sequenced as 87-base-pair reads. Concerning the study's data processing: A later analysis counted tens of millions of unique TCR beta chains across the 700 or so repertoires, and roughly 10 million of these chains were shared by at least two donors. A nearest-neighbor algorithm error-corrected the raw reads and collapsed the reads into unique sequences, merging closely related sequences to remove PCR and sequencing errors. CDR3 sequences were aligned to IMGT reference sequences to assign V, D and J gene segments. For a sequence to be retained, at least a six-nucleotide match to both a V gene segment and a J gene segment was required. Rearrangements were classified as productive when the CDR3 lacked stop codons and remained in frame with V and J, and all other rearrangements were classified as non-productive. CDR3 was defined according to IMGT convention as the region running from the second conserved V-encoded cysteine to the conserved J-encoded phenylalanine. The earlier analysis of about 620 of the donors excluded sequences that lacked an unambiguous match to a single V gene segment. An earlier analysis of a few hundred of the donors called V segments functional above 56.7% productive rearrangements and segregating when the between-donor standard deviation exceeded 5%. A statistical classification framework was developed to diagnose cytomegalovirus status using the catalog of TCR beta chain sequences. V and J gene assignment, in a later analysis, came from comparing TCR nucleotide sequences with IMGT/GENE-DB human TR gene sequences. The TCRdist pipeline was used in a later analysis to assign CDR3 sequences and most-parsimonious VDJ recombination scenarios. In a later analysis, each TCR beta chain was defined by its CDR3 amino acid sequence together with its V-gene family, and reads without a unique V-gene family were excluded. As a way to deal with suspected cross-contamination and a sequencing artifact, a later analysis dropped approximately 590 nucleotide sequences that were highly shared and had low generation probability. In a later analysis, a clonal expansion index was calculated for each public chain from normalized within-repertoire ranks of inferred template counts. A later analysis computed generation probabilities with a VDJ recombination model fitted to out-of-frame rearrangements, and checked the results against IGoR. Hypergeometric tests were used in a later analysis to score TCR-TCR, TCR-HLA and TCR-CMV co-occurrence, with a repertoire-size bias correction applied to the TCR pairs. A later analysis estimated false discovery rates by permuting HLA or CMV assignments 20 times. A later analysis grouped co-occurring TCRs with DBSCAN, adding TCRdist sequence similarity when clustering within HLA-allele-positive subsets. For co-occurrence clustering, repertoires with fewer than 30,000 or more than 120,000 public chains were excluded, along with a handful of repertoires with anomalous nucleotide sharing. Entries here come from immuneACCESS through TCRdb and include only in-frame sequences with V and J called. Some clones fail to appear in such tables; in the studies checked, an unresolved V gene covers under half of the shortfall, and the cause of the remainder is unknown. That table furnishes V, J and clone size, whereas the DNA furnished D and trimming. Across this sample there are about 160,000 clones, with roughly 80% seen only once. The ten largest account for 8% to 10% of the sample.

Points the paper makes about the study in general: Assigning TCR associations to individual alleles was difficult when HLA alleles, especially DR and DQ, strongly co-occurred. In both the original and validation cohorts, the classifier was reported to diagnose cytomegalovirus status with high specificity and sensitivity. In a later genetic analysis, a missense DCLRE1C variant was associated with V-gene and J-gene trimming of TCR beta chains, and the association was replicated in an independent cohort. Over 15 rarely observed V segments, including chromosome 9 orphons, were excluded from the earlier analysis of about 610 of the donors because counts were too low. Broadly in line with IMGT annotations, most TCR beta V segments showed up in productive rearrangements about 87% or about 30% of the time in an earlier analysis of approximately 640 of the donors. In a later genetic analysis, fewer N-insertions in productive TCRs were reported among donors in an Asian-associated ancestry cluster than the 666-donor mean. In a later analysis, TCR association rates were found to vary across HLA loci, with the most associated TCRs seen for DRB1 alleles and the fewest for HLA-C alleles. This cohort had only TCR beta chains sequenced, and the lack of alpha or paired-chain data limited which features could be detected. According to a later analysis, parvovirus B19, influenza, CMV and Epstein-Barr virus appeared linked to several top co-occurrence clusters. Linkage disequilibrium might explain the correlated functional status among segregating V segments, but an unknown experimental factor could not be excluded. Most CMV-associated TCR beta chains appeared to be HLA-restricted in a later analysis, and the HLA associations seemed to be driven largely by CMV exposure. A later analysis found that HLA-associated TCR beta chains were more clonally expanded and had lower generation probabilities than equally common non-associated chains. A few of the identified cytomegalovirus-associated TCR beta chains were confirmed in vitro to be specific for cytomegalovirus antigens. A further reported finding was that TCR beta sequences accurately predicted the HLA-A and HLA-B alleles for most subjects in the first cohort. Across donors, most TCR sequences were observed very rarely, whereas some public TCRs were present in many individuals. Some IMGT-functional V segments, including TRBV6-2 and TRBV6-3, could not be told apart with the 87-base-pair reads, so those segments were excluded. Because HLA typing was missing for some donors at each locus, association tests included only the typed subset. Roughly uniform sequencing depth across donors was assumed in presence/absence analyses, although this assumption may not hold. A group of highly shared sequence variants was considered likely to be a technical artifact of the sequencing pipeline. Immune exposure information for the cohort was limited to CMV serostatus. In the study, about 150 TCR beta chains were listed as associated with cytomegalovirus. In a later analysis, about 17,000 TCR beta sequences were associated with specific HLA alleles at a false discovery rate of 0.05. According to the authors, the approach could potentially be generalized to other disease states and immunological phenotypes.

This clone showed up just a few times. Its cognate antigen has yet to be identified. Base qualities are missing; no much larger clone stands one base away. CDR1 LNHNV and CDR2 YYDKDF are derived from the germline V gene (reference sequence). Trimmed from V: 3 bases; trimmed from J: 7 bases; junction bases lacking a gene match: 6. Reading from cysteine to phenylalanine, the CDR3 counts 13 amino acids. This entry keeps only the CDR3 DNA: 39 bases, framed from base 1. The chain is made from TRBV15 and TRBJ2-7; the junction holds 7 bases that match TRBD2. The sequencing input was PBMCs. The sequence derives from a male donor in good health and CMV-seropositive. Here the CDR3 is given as CATSRGGPMEQYF. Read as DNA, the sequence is TGTGCCACCAGCAGGGGAGGGCCCATGGAGCAGTACTTC.